This T cell receptor beta chain was captured in a study of post-analysis software for immune sequencing data. The CDR3 sequence is 13 residues long. Deletions cut 2 bases from V and 4 bases from J, with 9 bases between. Germline CDR1 MDHEN, CDR2 SYDVKM. Included in the TCR beta cDNA libraries were unique molecular identifiers. TCRdb used MiXCR to reprocess the PCR reads, holding one entry per CDR3 protein. The sample lists 600,000 to 700,000 distinct CDR3 sequences, over 45% occurring once. Overall study results and limits: Included in a set of about 5 TRBV segments more frequent in patients than controls were TRBV5-6, TRBV5-1 and TRBV20-1.

This clonotype was found once. Its target is unknown. The TCR sequence derives from a girl aged 2-10 years with multiple sclerosis. Sequencing used blood. V usage is TRBV28 and J usage is TRBJ2-7, with D maybe TRBD2 (6 bases). CDR3 protein: CASSLTSWYEQYF. CDR3 DNA: TGTGCCAGCAGTTTAACTAGCTGGTACGAGCAGTACTTC.